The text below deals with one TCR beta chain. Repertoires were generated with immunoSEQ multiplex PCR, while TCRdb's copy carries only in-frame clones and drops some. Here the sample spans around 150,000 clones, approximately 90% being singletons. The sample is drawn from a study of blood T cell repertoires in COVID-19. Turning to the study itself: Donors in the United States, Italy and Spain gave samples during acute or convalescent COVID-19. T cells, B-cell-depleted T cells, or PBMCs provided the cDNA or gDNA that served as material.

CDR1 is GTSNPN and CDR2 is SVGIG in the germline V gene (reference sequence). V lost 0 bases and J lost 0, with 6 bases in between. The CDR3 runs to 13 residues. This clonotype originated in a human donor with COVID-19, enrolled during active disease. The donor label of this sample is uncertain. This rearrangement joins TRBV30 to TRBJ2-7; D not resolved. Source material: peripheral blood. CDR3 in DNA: TGTGCCTGGAGTGTGGAGAGCTCCTACGAGCAGTACTTC. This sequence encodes CAWSVESSYEQYF.